What follows are 20 T cell receptor beta chains derived from one specimen sequenced in a study of CD8 T cells in ankylosing spondylitis (dated by TCRdb to 2017 to 2019). The library was generated by 5' RACE. The reads were generated on an Illumina HiSeq 2500. TCRdb took the public reads, trimmed them with fastp at Q25, ran MiXCR for clone calling and kept in-frame beta chains. Rows matching on CDR3 protein sequence are summarized as one entry with the most common DNA and genes. This sample has under 200,000 distinct CDR3 sequences in its table, and roughly 10% of those were observed once. The ten largest make up roughly 29% of the sample. The sequenced sample consisted of blood, either unsorted or a sorted T cell fraction (not recorded which). Receptor source: a male donor with ankylosing spondylitis or in good health (not recorded which).

This clonotype has a handful of counts. The rearrangement links TRBV29-1 to TRBJ1-1, with TRBD1 matching over 7 bases. V trimming: 7 bases; J trimming: 1 base; junction bases outside the gene matches: 6. Germline assignment: CDR1 SQVTM and CDR2 ANQGSEA. The CDR3 sequence is 13 residues long. In DNA form, the CDR3 reads TGCAGCGGGACTGACAGGGCGAACACTGAAGCTTTCTTT. This codes for CSGTDRANTEAFF.

This chain uses TRBV12-3 or TRBV12-4 with TRBJ1-5; tentative D call: TRBD1 (5 bases). V was clipped by 0 bases and J by 2 bases, with 11 bases between them. The CDR3 is 16 amino acids. The chain's CDR3 is CASSLAGTRGNQPQHF. The CDR3 region has the DNA TGTGCCAGCAGTTTAGCGGGGACCCGGGGCAATCAGCCCCAGCATTTT.

The gene calls are TRBV15 and TRBJ1-1, with TRBD1 as a possible D gene (5 bases). CDR1 is LNHNV, CDR2 YYDKDF, per germline (reference sequence). V was shortened by 6 bases and J by 1 base, with 9 bases between the two germline ends. This CDR3 contains 13 residues. Written as DNA, the CDR3 is TGTGCCACCAGTACCAGGGCGAACACTGAAGCTTTCTTT. It codes for CATSTRANTEAFF. Full variable domain (rest looked up from reference TRBV15 and TRBJ1-1): DAMVIQNPRYQVTQFGKPVTLSCSQTLNHNVMYWYQQKSSQAPKLLFHYYDKDFNNEADTPDNFQSRRPNTSFCFLDIRSPGLGDTAMYLCATSTRANTEAFFGQGTRLTVV.

The genes are TRBV11-2 and TRBJ1-1, with D possibly being TRBD1 (6 bases). V was clipped by 1 base and J by 2 bases, with 23 bases between them. The CDR3 is 19 amino acids. Germline loops: CDR1 SGHAT, CDR2 FQNNGV. CDR3 in amino acids: CASSLVPATLTGPNTEAFF. CDR3 nucleotides: TGTGCCAGCAGCTTAGTACCCGCCACGTTGACAGGACCAAACACTGAAGCTTTCTTT. The full variable domain, in which reference TRBV11-2 and TRBJ1-1 provide the parts outside the CDR3, is EAGVAQSPRYKIIEKRQSVAFWCNPISGHATLYWYQQILGQGPKLLIQFQNNGVVDDSQLPKDRFSAERLKGVDSTLKIQPAKLEDSAVYLCASSLVPATLTGPNTEAFFGQGTRLTVV.

This clonotype has at least ten counts. J is TRBJ1-2 and V is TRBV20-1; no firm D call. The CDR3 is 14 residues long. V was shortened by 5 bases and J by 3 bases, with 16 bases between the two germline ends. Germline CDR1 DFQATT, CDR2 SNEGSKA (reference sequence). This chain's CDR3 is CSAQTRQDDYGYTF. The CDR3 DNA sequence: TGCAGTGCTCAAACGCGACAAGATGACTATGGCTACACCTTC.

This clonotype was seen ten or more times. V usage is TRBV4-3 and J usage is TRBJ2-2; D is ambiguous. Between the trimmed V and J ends, which lost 4 bases and 0 bases, there was a span of 9 bases. CDR3 length: 15 residues. Germline assignment: CDR1 LGHNA and CDR2 YSLEER. This chain's CDR3 is CASSPRPSNTGELFF. CDR3 in DNA: TGCGCCAGCAGCCCCAGGCCCTCGAACACCGGGGAGCTGTTTTTT.

The chain uses TRBV7-9 and TRBJ2-1; 14 bases fit TRBD2. The V gene's germline CDR1 is SEHNR and CDR2 FQNEAQ (reference sequence). The CDR3 consists of 17 residues. Trimming at V came to 4 bases and at J to 6 bases, leaving 8 bases not matched to a gene. Here the CDR3 DNA reads TGTGCCAGCAGCTCCCCGGGACTAGCGGGAGAGCTCAATGAGCAGTTCTTC. It specifies CASSSPGLAGELNEQFF.

This rearrangement joins TRBV7-9 to TRBJ2-7; 8 nucleotides line up with TRBD2. Germline CDR1 and CDR2: SEHNR and FQNEAQ (reference sequence). This CDR3 spans 14 amino acids. Unmatched junction bases numbered 9, after V lost 5 bases and J lost 6 bases. CDR3 nucleotide sequence: TGTGCCAGCAGCACTACTAGCGGCCTCCGCGAGCAGTACTTC. Amino acid sequence: CASSTTSGLREQYF.

This clonotype was recorded many times. The J gene is TRBJ1-3, the V gene TRBV6-1, with 9 bases identical to TRBD1. The V and J ends lost 5 bases and 3 bases, in that order; junction bases with no gene match: 5. CDR1 and CDR2 (germline): MNHNS, SASEGT. The CDR3 extends over 15 amino acids. The CDR3 nucleotides are TGTGCCAGCAGTAGAACAGGGGGCGGTGGAAACACCATATATTTT. This sequence encodes CASSRTGGGGNTIYF.

This clonotype was observed a single time. The rearrangement joins TRBV15 to TRBJ1-1; D is undetermined. Trimming cost V 5 bases and J 6 bases, with 19 bases left between them. CDR1 is LNHNV and CDR2 is YYDKDF in the germline V gene (reference sequence). There are 15 residues in the CDR3. CDR3 coding DNA: TGTGCCACCAGCGGATTCCGGGCCGAGGGCGCTGAAGCTTTCTTT. Protein: CATSGFRAEGAEAFF.

This clonotype was seen repeatedly, ten times or more. The rearrangement links TRBV20-1 to TRBJ2-1; D remains ambiguous. The germline V gene encodes CDR1 DFQATT and CDR2 SNEGSKA (reference sequence). The CDR3 is made up of 12 amino acids. V dropped 2 bases and J dropped 7 bases, with 9 bases sitting between them. Written as DNA, the CDR3 is TGCAGTGCTAGATCCGGTGAAAATGAGCAGTTCTTC. Protein product: CSARSGENEQFF.

Only a few counts were recorded for this clonotype. This sequence joins TRBV28 and TRBJ2-7, with D possibly being TRBD2 (8 bases). Germline lookup yields CDR1 MDHEN and CDR2 SYDVKM. The CDR3 has 17 amino acids. V dropped 3 bases and J dropped 3 bases, with 21 bases sitting between them. CDR3 DNA: TGTGCCAGCAGTTTTTTGACAGGGAGGACTAGCAGCTACGAGCAGTACTTC. Its protein product is CASSFLTGRTSSYEQYF.

The table lists this clonotype with many counts. The chain carries TRBV19 and TRBJ1-5; 9 positions match TRBD1. The germline gives CDR1 LNHDA, CDR2 SQIVND (reference sequence). The V segment lost 6 bases and the J segment 7 bases; nucleotides outside the gene matches: 1. The CDR3 runs 12 residues. For the CDR3, the DNA is TGTGCCAGTAGCGACAGGGGGCAGCCCCAGCATTTT. It yields the protein CASSDRGQPQHF.

The table lists this clonotype with many counts. The chain employs TRBV21-1 and TRBJ2-7; whether TRBD2, the table's D call, matches the DNA was not checked. TRBV21-1 is a recognized pseudogene. CDR3 length: 21 residues. CDR3 sequence reads: CASSNGSSPGLPSPGVYEQYF. In DNA, the CDR3 is TGTGCCAGCAGCAATGGATCCTCACCGGGACTACCTAGCCCTGGGGTTTACGAGCAGTACTTC.

This clonotype appeared many times. This sequence joins TRBV7-8 and TRBJ1-4; 8 nucleotides align to TRBD1. Germline CDR1 is SGHVS and CDR2 is FQNEAQ. V shed 1 base, J shed 8 bases, and the junction held 3 bases outside the gene matches. The CDR3 is 14 residues long. The CDR3 protein is CASSLDRGKEKLFF. In DNA form, the CDR3 reads TGTGCCAGCAGCTTAGACAGGGGGAAAGAAAAACTGTTTTTT. The variable domain in full, with the rest retrieved from reference TRBV7-8 and TRBJ1-4, is GAGVSQSPRYKVAKRGQDVALRCDPISGHVSLFWYQQALGQGPEFLTYFQNEAQLDKSGLPSDRFFAERPEGSVSTLKIQRTQQEDSAVYLCASSLDRGKEKLFFGSGTQLSVL.

This clonotype was detected many times. V is TRBV5-1 and J is TRBJ2-1; TRBD2 matches 13 bases. This CDR3 is 15 amino acids long. CDR1 is SGHRS and CDR2 is YFSETQ in the germline V gene. Losses at the gene ends were 3 bases for V and 6 bases for J; bases not matched to a gene: 3. The CDR3 spells CASSSGLAGSNEQFF. The CDR3 DNA is TGCGCCAGCAGCTCGGGACTAGCGGGATCCAATGAGCAGTTCTTC.

V gene TRBV5-1 combines with J gene TRBJ2-7; 10 nucleotides agree with TRBD2. J was trimmed by 5 bases and V by 0 bases; bases with no gene match: 5. CDR1 and CDR2 (germline): SGHRS, YFSETQ. This CDR3 spans 15 amino acids. The CDR3 coding sequence is TGCGCCAGCAGCTTGGCCACTAGCGGGATCAACGAGCAGTACTTC. Its translation is CASSLATSGINEQYF.

V usage is TRBV19 and J usage is TRBJ2-1; D gene uncertain. The CDR3 has 15 residues. Germline CDR1 reads LNHDA; CDR2 reads SQIVND (reference sequence). The germline V and J ends were trimmed by 7 bases and 8 bases, with 21 bases remaining between them. DNA of the CDR3: TGTGCCAGTACGAGTTCTGCGGTGGTCTTCGATGAGCAGTTCTTC. It codes for CASTSSAVVFDEQFF.

This clonotype appeared many times. The chain carries TRBV9 and TRBJ2-1; 13 bases are shared with TRBD2. From germline, CDR1 is SGDLS and CDR2 YYNGEE. Trimming took 4 bases from V and 5 from J; bases not matched to a gene: 3. The length of the CDR3 is 15 residues. The CDR3 nucleotides read TGTGCCAGCAGCTACGGACTAGCGGGGGACAATGAGCAGTTCTTC. The encoded protein is CASSYGLAGDNEQFF.

This clonotype was observed a handful of times. The chain is built from TRBV19 and TRBJ2-3, with a tentative D call TRBD2 (6 bases). The CDR3 length is 17 residues. V was cut by 1 base and J by 3 bases, with 17 bases left in between. Germline V CDR1 and CDR2: LNHDA, SQIVND (reference sequence). As DNA, the CDR3 is TGTGCCAGTAGTATAGGGTCCCGACTAGATAGGACAGATACGCAGTATTTT. It translates to CASSIGSRLDRTDTQYF.